The 15 T cell receptor beta chains reported below all come from one sample, sequenced in a study of shared clonotypes between healthy human individuals. Generated by immunoSEQ multiplex PCR, the TCRdb table keeps only in-frame clones and is missing some. The sample has 950,000 to 1,300,000 clones, about 75% seen once. Sequencing was done on a sample of memory CD4+ T cells sorted from blood. Subset: CD45RA-negative fraction. The source of these receptors is a man between 18 and 35 years old in good health.

The V and J genes are TRBV9 and TRBJ2-7; 16 positions match TRBD2. This CDR3 contains 16 residues. Germline CDR1 SGDLS, CDR2 YYNGEE. The V segment lost 4 bases and the J segment 5 bases; nucleotides outside the gene matches: 6. The CDR3, as DNA: TGTGCCAGCAGCCCGGGACTAGCGGGAGGGCCCCACGAGCAGTACTTC. Translating gives CASSPGLAGGPHEQYF.

As to this clone: The sample holds other DNA sequences that translate to the same CDR3. This rearrangement joins TRBV18 to TRBJ2-7; the D gene could be TRBD1 or TRBD2 (5 bases each). In germline, CDR1 is KGHSH, CDR2 LQKENI. V dropped 2 bases and J dropped 2 bases, with 10 bases sitting between them. This CDR3 spans 14 amino acids. As DNA, the CDR3 is TGTGCCAGCTCACCAGGGACGGGGCCCTACGAGCAGTACTTC. Its translation is CASSPGTGPYEQYF.

The CDR3 sequence is CASSLAGVSQETQYF. The CDR3, as DNA: TGTGCCAGCAGCTTAGCGGGGGTCAGCCAAGAGACCCAGTACTTC. The chain uses TRBV11-2 and TRBJ2-5; weak D call: TRBD2 (6 bases). V lost 1 base and J 1 base, leaving 10 bases between the germline ends. CDR3 length: 15 amino acids. CDR1 SGHAT and CDR2 FQNNGV come from the germline V gene.

In this sample, this clone turned up a few times. The V call is TRBV2, the J call TRBJ1-4; D is undetermined. The ends were cut back, 7 bases at V and 0 bases at J, with 9 bases in the middle. CDR1 and CDR2 from the germline V gene are SNHLY and FYNNEI. The CDR3 runs to 14 residues. CDR3 sequence reads: CASIRGSTNEKLFF. As DNA, the CDR3 is TGTGCCAGCATCCGCGGCTCAACTAATGAAAAACTGTTTTTT.

The rearrangement joins TRBV10-2 to TRBJ1-1; D is perhaps TRBD1 (6 bases). The CDR3 has 12 residues. Germline V CDR1 and CDR2: WSHSY, SAAADI. Trimming removed 5 bases from V and 12 bases from J, with 16 bases in between. The CDR3 DNA follows: TGCGCCAGCAGTTCGGGGGCCCGGGCGACTTTCTTT. It translates to CASSSGARATFF.

This clone was detected once. The J gene is TRBJ2-3, the V gene TRBV6-4; no firm D call. Germline CDR1 MRHNA, CDR2 SNTAGT. This CDR3 is 13 amino acids long. V shed 5 bases and J shed 6 bases, with 12 bases lying between them. The CDR3: CASSRSVEDTQYF. The DNA of the CDR3 is TGTGCCAGCAGTAGGAGTGTTGAGGATACGCAGTATTTT.

This chain links TRBV4-2 with TRBJ2-2; 12 bases fit TRBD2. Per germline, CDR1 LGHNA and CDR2 YNFKEQ. The CDR3 contains 16 residues. Losses at the gene ends were 1 base for V and 6 bases for J; bases not matched to a gene: 3. The CDR3 is CASSQGLAGVAGELFF. The CDR3 coding sequence is TGTGCCAGCAGCCAAGGACTAGCGGGAGTTGCCGGGGAGCTGTTTTTT.

This clone has just a few counts. CDR3 DNA: TGTGCCAGCAGCTCCCAGTATGGGGGCAATGAGCAGTTCTTC. Translation: CASSSQYGGNEQFF. The chain combines TRBV7-6 with TRBJ2-1; D could derive from TRBD1 or TRBD2 (5 bases each). This CDR3 region has 14 residues. Germline V gene sequence: CDR1 SGHVS, CDR2 FNYEAQ. With 4 bases removed from V and 6 bases from J, the gap between germline ends came to 13 bases.

The rearrangement links TRBV19 to TRBJ2-7, with 10 bases matching TRBD1. The germline V gene encodes CDR1 LNHDA and CDR2 SQIVND (reference sequence). The length of the CDR3 is 14 residues. V shed 8 bases, J shed 1 base, and the junction held 5 bases outside the gene matches. CDR3 in DNA: TGTGCCAGTCGCCGGGACAGGGGATCCTACGAGCAGTACTTC. Translating it yields CASRRDRGSYEQYF.

This rearrangement joins TRBV7-9 to TRBJ1-6; D gene uncertain. CDR3 size: 17 residues. V lost 1 base, J lost 3 bases, and 13 bases lay in between. Germline CDR1 SEHNR, CDR2 FQNEAQ (reference sequence). CDR3 sequence reads: CASSLEGHLIYNSPLHF. The CDR3 nucleotides are TGTGCCAGCAGCTTAGAGGGCCACCTCATCTATAATTCACCCCTCCACTTT. The whole variable domain, filled in from reference TRBV7-9 and TRBJ1-6, reads DTGVSQNPRHKITKRGQNVTFRCDPISEHNRLYWYRQTLGQGPEFLTYFQNEAQLEKSRLLSDRFSAERPKGSFSTLEIQRTEQGDSAMYLCASSLEGHLIYNSPLHFGNGTRLTVT.

The chain employs TRBV2 and TRBJ2-1; 11 nucleotides line up with TRBD1. This CDR3 spans 15 amino acids. V lost 4 bases and J lost 2; bases outside the gene matches: 1. Germline V gene data show CDR1 as SNHLY and CDR2 as FYNNEI. CDR3 sequence reads: CASSGDRGAYNEQFF. In DNA, the CDR3 is TGTGCCAGCAGTGGGGACAGGGGGGCCTACAATGAGCAGTTCTTC.

On this clone: Just one base apart from a much larger clone, this may be a read error. The rearrangement uses TRBV10-3 and TRBJ1-2; the match to TRBD1 covers 11 bases. The trim removed 7 bases at V and 8 bases at J, leaving 3 bases unmatched. Germline V gene sequence: CDR1 ENHRY, CDR2 SYGVKD. This CDR3 spans 12 amino acids. The CDR3 protein is CAIIGTGGGYTF. CDR3 sequence (DNA): TGTGCCATCATCGGGACAGGGGGAGGCTACACCTTC.

This chain uses TRBV5-1 with TRBJ2-1; 7 bases line up with TRBD2. Trimming cost V 6 bases and J 6 bases; bases outside gene matches: 9. The germline gives CDR1 SGHRS, CDR2 YFSETQ. This CDR3 comprises 14 residues. DNA for the CDR3: TGCGCCAGCAACTCCCGGGGAGGGGTCAATGAGCAGTTCTTC. It codes for CASNSRGGVNEQFF.

This chain joins TRBV30 and TRBJ2-6, with D possibly matching TRBD2 (5 bases). Trimming took 8 bases from V and 0 from J, leaving 11 bases between them. The CDR3 spans 14 residues. From germline, CDR1 is GTSNPN and CDR2 SVGIG (reference sequence). The CDR3 DNA follows: TGTGCCCGGGGAGCCATCTCTGGGGCCAACGTCCTGACTTTC. As protein: CARGAISGANVLTF. Supplemented by reference TRBV30 and TRBJ2-6, the full variable domain reads SQTIHQWPATLVQPVGSPLSLECTVEGTSNPNLYWYRQAAGRGLQLLFYSVGIGQISSEVPQNLSASRPQDRQFILSSKKLLLSDSGFYLCARGAISGANVLTFGAGSRLTVL.

The gene calls are TRBV9 and TRBJ2-1, with 9 bases identical to TRBD1. The CDR3 extends over 17 amino acids. Trimming removed 0 bases from V and 2 bases from J; junction bases left unmatched: 6. Germline V CDR1 and CDR2: SGDLS, YYNGEE. CDR3 loop: CASSVAEGQGTYNEQFF. The CDR3 nucleotides read TGTGCCAGCAGCGTAGCTGAAGGACAGGGGACCTACAATGAGCAGTTCTTC.